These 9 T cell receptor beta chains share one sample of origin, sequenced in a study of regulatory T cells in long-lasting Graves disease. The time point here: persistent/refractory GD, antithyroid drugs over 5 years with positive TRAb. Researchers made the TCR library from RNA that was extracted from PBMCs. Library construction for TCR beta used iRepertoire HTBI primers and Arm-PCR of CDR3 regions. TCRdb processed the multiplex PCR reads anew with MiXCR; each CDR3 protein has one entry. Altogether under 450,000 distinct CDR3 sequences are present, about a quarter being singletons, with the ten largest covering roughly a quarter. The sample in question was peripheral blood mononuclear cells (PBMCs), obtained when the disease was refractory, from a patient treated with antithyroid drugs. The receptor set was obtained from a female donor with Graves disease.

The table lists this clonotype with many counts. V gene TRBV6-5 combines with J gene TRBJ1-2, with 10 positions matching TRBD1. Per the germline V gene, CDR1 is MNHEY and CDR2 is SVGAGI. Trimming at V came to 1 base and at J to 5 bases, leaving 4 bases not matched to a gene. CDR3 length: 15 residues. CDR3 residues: CASSYLTGGKYGYTF. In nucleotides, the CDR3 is TGTGCCAGCAGTTACTTGACAGGGGGCAAGTATGGCTACACCTTC.

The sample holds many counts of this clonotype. CDR3 bases: TGTGCCAGCAGTTTAGGGGGAGCGGGAAAAGAGACCCAGTACTTC. It codes for CASSLGGAGKETQYF. The chain recombines TRBV28 with TRBJ2-5, with 7 bases aligning to TRBD2. V was pared by 2 bases and J by 3 bases, with 6 bases of the junction left unmatched. The CDR3 contains 15 residues. Germline V gene sequence: CDR1 MDHEN, CDR2 SYDVKM.

CDR3 coding DNA: TGTGCCAGTAGGGCACTAGCAGAAGACGAGCAGTACTTC. Translated: CASRALAEDEQYF. This rearrangement joins TRBV19 to TRBJ2-7; perhaps TRBD2 as D (6 bases). The V and J ends lost 6 bases and 5 bases respectively, with 14 bases between them. There are 13 residues in the CDR3. The V gene's germline CDR1 is LNHDA and CDR2 SQIVND (reference sequence).

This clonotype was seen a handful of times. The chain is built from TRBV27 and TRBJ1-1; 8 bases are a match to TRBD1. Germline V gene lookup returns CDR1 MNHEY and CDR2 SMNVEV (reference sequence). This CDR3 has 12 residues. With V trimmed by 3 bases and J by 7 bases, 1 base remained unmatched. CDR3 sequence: CASSFGQGEAFF. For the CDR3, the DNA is TGTGCCAGCAGTTTTGGACAGGGTGAAGCTTTCTTT.

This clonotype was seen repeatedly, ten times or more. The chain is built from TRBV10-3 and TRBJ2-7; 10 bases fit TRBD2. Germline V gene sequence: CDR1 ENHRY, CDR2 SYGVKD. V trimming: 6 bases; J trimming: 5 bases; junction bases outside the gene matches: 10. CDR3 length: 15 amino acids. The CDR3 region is CAISEASGSWNEQYF. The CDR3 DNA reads TGTGCCATCAGCGAGGCTAGCGGGAGCTGGAACGAGCAGTACTTC.

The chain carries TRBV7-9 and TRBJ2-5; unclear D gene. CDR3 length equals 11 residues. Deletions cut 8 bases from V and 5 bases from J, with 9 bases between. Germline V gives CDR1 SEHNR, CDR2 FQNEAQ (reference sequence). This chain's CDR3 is CASASDETQYF. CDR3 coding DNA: TGTGCCAGCGCGTCTGATGAGACCCAGTACTTC.

This CDR3 reads CASSYGTSGYNEQFF. The CDR3 region has the DNA TGTGCCAGCAGTTACGGGACTAGCGGTTACAATGAGCAGTTCTTC. The chain links TRBV28 to TRBJ2-1, with TRBD2 identical over 11 bases. Germline CDR1 MDHEN, CDR2 SYDVKM. Losses at the gene ends were 4 bases for V and 4 bases for J; bases not matched to a gene: 3. This CDR3 has 15 residues.

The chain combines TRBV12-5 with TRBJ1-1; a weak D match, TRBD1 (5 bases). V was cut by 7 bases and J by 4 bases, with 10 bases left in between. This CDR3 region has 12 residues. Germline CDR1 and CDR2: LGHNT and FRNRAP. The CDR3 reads CASVGESTEAFF. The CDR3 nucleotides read TGTGCTAGTGTGGGGGAGAGCACTGAAGCTTTCTTT.

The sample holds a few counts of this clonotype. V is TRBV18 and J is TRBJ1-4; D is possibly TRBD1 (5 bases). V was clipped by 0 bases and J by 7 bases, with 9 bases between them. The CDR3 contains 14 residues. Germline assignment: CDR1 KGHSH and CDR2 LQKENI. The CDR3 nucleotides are TGTGCCAGCTCACCACCTGGGACGGGTGAAAAACTGTTTTTT. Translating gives CASSPPGTGEKLFF.